The rows below give T cell receptor beta chains drawn from one sample of a study of cytomegalovirus exposure and HLA in healthy donors. Here immunoSEQ multiplex PCR was the method, and the copy in TCRdb shows in-frame clones only, minus some. The table shows some 130,000 clones, with roughly 93% occurring only once. The sample consisted of PBMCs. The receptors here all came from a man younger than 30 in good health and CMV-seropositive. CDR3s include the opening cysteine and the closing phenylalanine or tryptophan. The D gene is left open where the match is weak. Not all rows give a size; the values are once, few, many and, for expanded clones, a class.

D gene: NA; V gene: TRBV6-1; clone size: NA; J gene: TRBJ1-1; CDR3 DNA: TGTGCCAGCAGTGAACAGGGGATGGACACTGAAGCTTTCTTT; CDR3 protein: CASSEQGMDTEAFF
D gene: TRBD1; V gene: TRBV7-2; clone size: NA; J gene: TRBJ2-7; CDR3 DNA: TGTGCCAGCAGCTTTTATTGGGACAGTAACACCTTTAGCTCCTACGAGCAGTACTTC; CDR3 protein: CASSFYWDSNTFSSYEQYF
D gene: NA; V gene: TRBV6-1; clone size: NA; J gene: TRBJ1-5; CDR3 DNA: TGTGCCAGCTCGGACACTGCCAATCAGCCCCAGCATTTT; CDR3 protein: CASSDTANQPQHF
D gene: TRBD1; V gene: TRBV13; clone size: once; J gene: TRBJ2-7; CDR3 DNA: TGTGCCAGCAGCTATCGGACAGGGGCAACCTACGAGCAGTACTTC; CDR3 protein: CASSYRTGATYEQYF
D gene: TRBD2; V gene: TRBV30; clone size: NA; J gene: TRBJ2-7; CDR3 DNA: TGTGCCTGGAGTGTACCAGCGGGAGGGCTATACGAGCAGTACTTC; CDR3 protein: CAWSVPAGGLYEQYF
D gene: NA; V gene: TRBV27; clone size: NA; J gene: TRBJ2-7; CDR3 DNA: TGTGCCAGCAGTTTATCTGGGGAGACAACCCCTTACGAGCAGTACTTC; CDR3 protein: CASSLSGETTPYEQYF
D gene: TRBD2; V gene: TRBV7-2; clone size: NA; J gene: TRBJ2-2; CDR3 DNA: TGTGCCAGCAGCGGCGGGGCGGGAGCGACGAACACCGGGGAGCTGTTTTTT; CDR3 protein: CASSGGAGATNTGELFF
D gene: NA; V gene: TRBV5-4; clone size: NA; J gene: TRBJ2-7; CDR3 DNA: TGTGCCAGCAGCTTGGCTTCTAGTTCCTACGAGCAGTACTTC; CDR3 protein: CASSLASSSYEQYF
D gene: NA; V gene: TRBV19; clone size: NA; J gene: TRBJ1-6; CDR3 DNA: TGTGCCAGTAGATCGGGGAGCTCCTATAATTCACCCCTCCACTTT; CDR3 protein: CASRSGSSYNSPLHF
D gene: NA; V gene: TRBV6-5; clone size: NA; J gene: TRBJ2-7; CDR3 DNA: TGTGCCAGCAGTTCCTCGGGGGCCAGCTCCTACGAGCAGTACTTC; CDR3 protein: CASSSSGASSYEQYF
D gene: TRBD2; V gene: TRBV28; clone size: NA; J gene: TRBJ2-7; CDR3 DNA: TGTGCCACCGAACGTAGCGGGAGCTCCTACGAGCAGTACTTC; CDR3 protein: CATERSGSSYEQYF
D gene: TRBD1; V gene: TRBV4-1; clone size: NA; J gene: TRBJ1-4; CDR3 DNA: TGCGCCAGCAGCCGTCGATCGGGACAGGTCGTTAATGAAAAACTGTTTTTT; CDR3 protein: CASSRRSGQVVNEKLFF
D gene: TRBD2; V gene: TRBV7-8; clone size: NA; J gene: TRBJ2-5; CDR3 DNA: TGTGCCAGCAGCTTAGAGCGAGCGGGAGGGACCCAGTACTTC; CDR3 protein: CASSLERAGGTQYF
D gene: NA; V gene: TRBV11-2; clone size: NA; J gene: TRBJ2-1; CDR3 DNA: TGTGCCAGCAGCTTTCCCCAGGGGCAATTTAATGAGCAGTTCTTC; CDR3 protein: CASSFPQGQFNEQFF
D gene: TRBD2; V gene: TRBV5-8; clone size: NA; J gene: TRBJ2-7; CDR3 DNA: TGTGCCAGCAGCTTGGCGCTAGCGGGCTCCTCCTACGAGCAGTACTTC; CDR3 protein: CASSLALAGSSYEQYF
D gene: TRBD1; V gene: TRBV29-1; clone size: NA; J gene: TRBJ2-4; CDR3 DNA: TGCAGCGTGTGGACAGGGAGTGACATTCAGTACTTC; CDR3 protein: CSVWTGSDIQYF
D gene: TRBD1; V gene: TRBV28; clone size: NA; J gene: TRBJ1-4; CDR3 DNA: TGTGCCAGCAGTTTCGCGGGACAGGGAAACGAAAAACTGTTTTTT; CDR3 protein: CASSFAGQGNEKLFF
D gene: NA; V gene: TRBV14; clone size: NA; J gene: TRBJ2-7; CDR3 DNA: TGTGCCAGCCTTTCCCACCCGGTCGCGGAGGCCTACGAGCAGTACTTC; CDR3 protein: CASLSHPVAEAYEQYF
D gene: TRBD1; V gene: TRBV11-2; clone size: NA; J gene: TRBJ2-5; CDR3 DNA: TGTGCCAGCAGCCGAACAGGGGCCGTTGAGACCCAGTACTTC; CDR3 protein: CASSRTGAVETQYF
D gene: TRBD1; V gene: TRBV27; clone size: NA; J gene: TRBJ2-2; CDR3 DNA: TGTGCCAGCAGTTCGACAGGGGTGGAACCCGGGGAGCTGTTTTTT; CDR3 protein: CASSSTGVEPGELFF
D gene: TRBD1; V gene: TRBV5-6; clone size: NA; J gene: TRBJ2-3; CDR3 DNA: TGTGCCAGCACTCAGGGGGAGGACAGGGAAGTCCCAGATACGCAGTATTTT; CDR3 protein: CASTQGEDREVPDTQYF
D gene: NA; V gene: TRBV5-6; clone size: NA; J gene: TRBJ1-2; CDR3 DNA: TGTGCCAGCAGCTTGGGGCAGGGCGACTATGGCTACACCTTC; CDR3 protein: CASSLGQGDYGYTF
D gene: TRBD2; V gene: TRBV5-1; clone size: NA; J gene: TRBJ2-1; CDR3 DNA: TGCGCCAGCAGCTTCACTAGCGGTTTCAATGAGCAGTTCTTC; CDR3 protein: CASSFTSGFNEQFF
D gene: NA; V gene: TRBV5-1; clone size: NA; J gene: TRBJ2-7; CDR3 DNA: TGCGCCAGCAGCTTGAATCCCAGGGTGGGCTACGAGCAGTACTTC; CDR3 protein: CASSLNPRVGYEQYF
D gene: TRBD2; V gene: TRBV13; clone size: NA; J gene: TRBJ2-1; CDR3 DNA: TGTGCCAGCAGCCGGACTAGCGGGAGCGGTGAGCAGTTCTTC; CDR3 protein: CASSRTSGSGEQFF
D gene: TRBD2; V gene: TRBV5-1; clone size: NA; J gene: TRBJ2-7; CDR3 DNA: TGCGCCAGCAGCTTGAGAGGATTAGGACTAGCGGGAGTTCCAGCCTTC; CDR3 protein: CASSLRGLGLAGVPAF
D gene: TRBD1; V gene: TRBV7-2; clone size: NA; J gene: TRBJ1-3; CDR3 DNA: TGTGCCAGCAGCCGGGACAGGACTGGAAACACCATATATTTT; CDR3 protein: CASSRDRTGNTIYF
D gene: NA; V gene: TRBV2; clone size: few; J gene: TRBJ1-1; CDR3 DNA: TGTGCCAGCAGTGATCGGACAGCAGGCGAAGCTTTCTTT; CDR3 protein: CASSDRTAGEAFF
D gene: TRBD1; V gene: TRBV28; clone size: once; J gene: TRBJ2-2; CDR3 DNA: TGTGCCAGCAGTTTTTCCTACGGGACAGGGGAGGAGCTGTTTTTT; CDR3 protein: CASSFSYGTGEELFF
D gene: NA; V gene: TRBV19; clone size: NA; J gene: TRBJ2-4; CDR3 DNA: TGTGCCAGTAGTATACGCGGGGTAGCGAACATTCAGTACTTC; CDR3 protein: CASSIRGVANIQYF
D gene: TRBD2; V gene: TRBV19; clone size: NA; J gene: TRBJ2-5; CDR3 DNA: TGTGCCAGTAGTATTGTCCTAGCGGGAGGGAGGGAGACCCAGTACTTC; CDR3 protein: CASSIVLAGGRETQYF
D gene: TRBD2; V gene: TRBV10-1; clone size: NA; J gene: TRBJ2-1; CDR3 DNA: TGCGCCAGCAGTATTTATAGCGGGAGTTCCTACAATGAGCAGTTCTTC; CDR3 protein: CASSIYSGSSYNEQFF
D gene: NA; V gene: TRBV28; clone size: NA; J gene: TRBJ1-1; CDR3 DNA: TGTGCCAGCAGTCCGGGGAGGAAGATGAACACTGAAGCTTTCTTT; CDR3 protein: CASSPGRKMNTEAFF
D gene: NA; V gene: TRBV11-2; clone size: NA; J gene: TRBJ1-4; CDR3 DNA: TGTGCCAGCAGCTTAGGCGGGAGTACGGAGGAAAAACTGTTTTTT; CDR3 protein: CASSLGGSTEEKLFF
D gene: NA; V gene: TRBV6-5; clone size: NA; J gene: TRBJ1-2; CDR3 DNA: TGTGCCACTGGGGCGAACTATGGCTACACCTTC; CDR3 protein: CATGANYGYTF
D gene: TRBD1; V gene: TRBV20-1; clone size: NA; J gene: TRBJ1-1; CDR3 DNA: TGCAGTGCTAAGGACAGGTCTGAAGCTTTCTTT; CDR3 protein: CSAKDRSEAFF
D gene: NA; V gene: TRBV5-1; clone size: NA; J gene: TRBJ1-6; CDR3 DNA: TGCGCCAGCAGCTCTACAGGGAACTCACCCCTCCACTTT; CDR3 protein: CASSSTGNSPLHF
D gene: TRBD1; V gene: TRBV27; clone size: few; J gene: TRBJ2-7; CDR3 DNA: TGTGCCAGCAGTGCCGACAGGGGGCCGCAGTACTTC; CDR3 protein: CASSADRGPQYF
D gene: TRBD2; V gene: TRBV2; clone size: NA; J gene: TRBJ2-7; CDR3 DNA: TGTGCCAGCAGTGAATTCGGGACTAGGAGTTATAGTTCCGGGCAGTACTTC; CDR3 protein: CASSEFGTRSYSSGQYF
D gene: TRBD1; V gene: TRBV25-1; clone size: NA; J gene: TRBJ2-1; CDR3 DNA: TGTGCCAGCAGTGTCACACAGGGGGCCAATGAGCAGTTCTTC; CDR3 protein: CASSVTQGANEQFF
D gene: TRBD1; V gene: TRBV11-1; clone size: NA; J gene: TRBJ1-1; CDR3 DNA: TGTGCCAGCAGCGGAGGACAGGGGAACACTGAAGCTTTCTTT; CDR3 protein: CASSGGQGNTEAFF
D gene: TRBD2; V gene: TRBV9; clone size: NA; J gene: TRBJ2-7; CDR3 DNA: TGTGCCAGCAGCGTAGGACTAGCGGGAACCGAGCAGTACTTC; CDR3 protein: CASSVGLAGTEQYF